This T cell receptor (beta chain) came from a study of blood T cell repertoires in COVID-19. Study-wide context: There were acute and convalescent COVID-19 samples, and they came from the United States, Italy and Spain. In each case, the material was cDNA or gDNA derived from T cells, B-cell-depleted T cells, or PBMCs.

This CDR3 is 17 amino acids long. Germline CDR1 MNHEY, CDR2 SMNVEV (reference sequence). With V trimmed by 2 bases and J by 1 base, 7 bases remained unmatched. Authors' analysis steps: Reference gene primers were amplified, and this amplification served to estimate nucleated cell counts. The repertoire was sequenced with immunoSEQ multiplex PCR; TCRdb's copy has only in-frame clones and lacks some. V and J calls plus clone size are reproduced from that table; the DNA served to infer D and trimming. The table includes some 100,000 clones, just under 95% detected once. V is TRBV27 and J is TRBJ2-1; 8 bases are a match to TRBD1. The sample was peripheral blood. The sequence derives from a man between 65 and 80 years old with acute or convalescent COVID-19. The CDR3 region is CASSLALTGVSYNEQFF. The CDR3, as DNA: TGTGCCAGCAGTTTAGCCCTGACAGGGGTATCCTACAATGAGCAGTTCTTC.